The T cell receptor (beta chain) described here comes from a study of T cell responses to AZD1222 COVID-19 vaccine. Study conclusions and caveats: The study found vaccine-associated CD4 TCRs spanning spike, dominant at 160-218 and 743-854. Repertoires were sampled only after the peak T cell response. Clonal diversity may have been underestimated, and the donors were mostly white British, with more females than males.

TCRdb keeps only in-frame clones here, not all; method: immunoSEQ multiplex PCR. The data include about 140,000 clones; the top ten clones carry about 2.3%. As to this clone: Its cognate antigen is unknown.

With 6 bases removed from V and 4 bases from J, the gap between germline ends came to 15 bases. Germline lookup yields CDR1 SGHTA and CDR2 FQGNSA. This CDR3 spans 14 amino acids. Sequencing was performed on peripheral blood. The rearrangement joins TRBV7-2 to TRBJ1-2, with a weak D call TRBD1 (6 bases). This clonotype was sampled from an adult in good health. CDR3 sequence reads: CASSSTGLGYGYTF. As DNA, the CDR3 is TGTGCCAGCAGTTCCACAGGGTTGGGCTATGGCTACACCTTC.